These T cell receptor beta chains were read from a single sample in a study of blood T cells in healthy people across ages. MiXCR, run by TCRdb on the 5' RACE reads, gives a single entry per CDR3 protein. This table holds roughly 2 million distinct CDR3 sequences, roughly 49% found once. What was sequenced was blood. These receptors were collected from a woman in her thirties or forties in good health. Each CDR3 is given with its conserved first and last residue. D genes are given only for firm matches. Some rows mark clone size as missing; the rest say once, few, many or name a class of expanded clone.

J gene | D gene | CDR3 length | V gene | clone size | CDR3 protein | CDR3 DNA
TRBJ2-3 | TRBD2 | 15 | TRBV10-2 | NA | CASILSGGGADTQYF | TGCGCCAGCATTCTTAGCGGGGGGGGCGCAGATACGCAGTATTTT
TRBJ2-5 | NA | 12 | TRBV28 | NA | CASRDSGETQYF | TGTGCCAGCCGGGACTCAGGGGAGACCCAGTACTTC
TRBJ2-1 | NA | 16 | TRBV6-1 | NA | CASSELDGTVYNEQFF | TGTGCCAGCAGTGAATTAGATGGGACGGTCTACAATGAGCAGTTCTTC
TRBJ2-1 | NA | 13 | TRBV7-9 | few | CASSSLDGTEQFF | TGTGCCAGCAGCTCCTTGGACGGGACCGAGCAGTTCTTC
TRBJ1-6 | NA | 14 | TRBV4-3 | NA | CASSQDVRNSPLHF | TGCGCCAGCAGCCAAGATGTTCGTAATTCACCCCTCCACTTT
TRBJ2-4 | TRBD2 | 13 | TRBV6-1 | NA | CASTQLAAGEQYF | TGTGCCAGCACGCAACTAGCGGCGGGAGAGCAGTACTTC
TRBJ2-3 | NA | 13 | TRBV20-1 | NA | CSASVAGEDTQYF | TGCAGTGCTAGTGTCGCAGGGGAAGATACGCAGTATTTT
TRBJ1-5 | NA | 15 | TRBV7-2 | few | CASSLATRVGQPQHF | TGTGCCAGCAGCTTAGCTACTAGGGTCGGCCAGCCCCAGCATTTT
TRBJ2-7 | TRBD1 | 14 | TRBV3-1 | NA | CASSQQGADYEQYF | TGTGCCAGCAGCCAGCAGGGGGCCGACTACGAGCAGTACTTC
TRBJ2-5 | NA | 14 | TRBV20-1 | NA | CSARVMGQGETQYF | TGCAGTGCTAGAGTTATGGGGCAGGGAGAGACCCAGTACTTC
TRBJ1-2 | NA | 10 | TRBV20-1 | few | CSAREGGYTF | TGCAGTGCTAGGGAGGGCGGCTACACCTTC
TRBJ2-7 | NA | 13 | TRBV7-2 | once | CASTDRRAYEQYF | TGTGCCAGCACTGACAGGAGAGCCTACGAGCAGTACTTC
TRBJ2-7 | TRBD1 | 20 | TRBV28 | NA | CASSPFLKPGQGAVFHEQYF | TGTGCCAGCAGCCCATTTCTCAAACCGGGACAGGGGGCTGTATTCCACGAGCAGTACTTC
TRBJ2-1 | TRBD2 | 16 | TRBV20-1 | few | CSAVSGGPDSYNEQFF | TGCAGTGCGGTCAGCGGGGGGCCGGACTCCTACAATGAGCAGTTCTTC
TRBJ2-1 | TRBD2 | 15 | TRBV27 | NA | CASSFSGGVGNEQFF | TGTGCCAGCAGTTTTAGCGGGGGGGTCGGGAATGAGCAGTTCTTC
TRBJ2-1 | TRBD2 | 15 | TRBV20-1 | NA | CSASSWREYYNEQFF | TGCAGTGCATCTTCTTGGCGGGAGTACTACAATGAGCAGTTCTTC
TRBJ1-2 | NA | 14 | TRBV20-1 | few | CSARDFQGVDGYTF | TGCAGTGCTAGAGATTTCCAGGGAGTCGATGGCTACACCTTC
TRBJ2-5 | TRBD2 | 13 | TRBV20-1 | few | CSARGDYEETQYF | TGCAGTGCCCGGGGGGACTATGAAGAGACCCAGTACTTC
TRBJ2-1 | NA | 18 | TRBV7-8 | NA | CASSLLDHRLSSYNEQFF | TGTGCCAGCAGCCTTCTGGACCATAGGTTGAGCTCCTACAATGAGCAGTTCTTC
TRBJ2-7 | TRBD2 | 18 | TRBV11-2 | NA | CASSGEWLAGGPSYEQYF | TGTGCCAGCAGCGGAGAGTGGCTAGCGGGGGGGCCCTCCTACGAGCAGTACTTC
TRBJ2-7 | TRBD1 | 14 | TRBV20-1 | NA | CSARRGLFSYEQYF | TGCAGTGCTAGGAGGGGGCTGTTCTCCTACGAGCAGTACTTC
TRBJ1-5 | TRBD1 | 20 | TRBV10-3 | few | CAISEPLGRTGGTSNQPQHF | TGTGCCATCAGTGAGCCACTCGGGCGGACAGGGGGGACGAGCAATCAGCCCCAGCATTTT
TRBJ1-5 | NA | 14 | TRBV6-6 | NA | CASSYPGTHQPQHF | TGTGCCAGCAGTTATCCCGGGACCCATCAGCCCCAGCATTTT
TRBJ2-3 | TRBD1 | 15 | TRBV4-3 | many | CASSPTGAGTDTQYF | TGTGCCAGCAGCCCAACAGGGGCTGGCACAGATACGCAGTATTTT
TRBJ2-5 | NA | 14 | TRBV4-1 | NA | CASSQAAGRNEQYF | TGCGCCAGCAGCCAAGCTGCAGGGCGCAATGAGCAGTACTTC
TRBJ2-7 | NA | 15 | TRBV7-2 | NA | CASSLGGPRSYEQYF | TGTGCTAGCAGCTTAGGCGGTCCCCGCTCCTACGAGCAGTACTTC
TRBJ2-7 | TRBD1 | 12 | TRBV28 | many | CASGQGPYEQYF | TGTGCCAGCGGACAGGGCCCCTACGAGCAGTACTTC
TRBJ2-1 | NA | 11 | TRBV4-1 | NA | CASSHQTGQFF | TGCGCCAGCAGCCATCAGACAGGTCAGTTCTTC
TRBJ2-1 | TRBD2 | 17 | TRBV4-2 | few | CASSQLSSGGSYNEQFF | TGTGCCAGCAGCCAACTTTCTAGCGGGGGGTCCTACAATGAGCAGTTCTTC
TRBJ2-7 | NA | 14 | TRBV7-2 | few | CASSPDGGSYEQYF | TGTGCCAGCAGCCCTGACGGGGGCTCCTACGAGCAGTACTTC
TRBJ2-5 | NA | 15 | TRBV12-3/TRBV12-4 | NA | CASSFYQGPQETQYF | TGTGCCAGCAGTTTTTACCAGGGACCCCAAGAGACCCAGTACTTC
TRBJ2-3 | NA | 13 | TRBV24-1 | once | CATSDPWGHTQYF | TGTGCCACCAGTGACCCCTGGGGCCATACGCAGTATTTT
TRBJ1-5 | TRBD1 | 18 | TRBV3-1 | NA | CASSQDGAGGRYNQPQHF | TGTGCCAGCAGCCAAGATGGGGCAGGGGGTCGGTACAATCAGCCCCAGCATTTT
TRBJ1-2 | NA | 15 | TRBV7-9 | NA | CASSSSGVTNYGYTF | TGTGCCAGCAGCTCAAGCGGGGTGACTAACTATGGCTACACCTTC
TRBJ2-1 | TRBD2 | 16 | TRBV5-5 | NA | CASSPAGGGTPSKQFF | TGTGCCAGCAGCCCGGCGGGCGGGGGGACCCCAAGTAAGCAGTTCTTC
TRBJ2-1 | TRBD1 | 16 | TRBV4-3 | NA | CASSLQDRGSYNEQFF | TGCGCCAGCAGCCTTCAGGACAGGGGCAGCTACAATGAGCAGTTCTTC
TRBJ2-3 | NA | 15 | TRBV18 | few | CASSPLASGTDTQYF | TGTGCCAGCTCACCCTTGGCTAGCGGCACAGATACGCAGTATTTT
TRBJ2-4 | NA | 16 | TRBV4-3 | NA | CASSLTNRAAKNIQYF | TGCGCCAGCAGCCTAACCAACAGGGCGGCCAAAAACATTCAGTACTTC
TRBJ2-5 | TRBD2 | 14 | TRBV28 | NA | CASKASGGQETQYF | TGTGCCAGCAAGGCTAGCGGGGGGCAAGAGACCCAGTACTTC
TRBJ1-2 | NA | 14 | TRBV28 | NA | CASTPGGEYYGYTF | TGTGCCAGCACCCCGGGAGGGGAGTATTATGGCTACACCTTC
TRBJ2-4 | TRBD1 | 15 | TRBV28 | NA | CASSFWTGVKNIQYF | TGTGCCAGCAGTTTTTGGACAGGGGTAAAAAACATTCAGTACTTC
TRBJ2-3 | NA | 14 | TRBV7-2 | NA | CASSLNFLTDTQYF | TGTGCCAGCAGCCTAAACTTCCTCACAGATACGCAGTATTTT
TRBJ1-2 | NA | 14 | TRBV10-3 | NA | CAISDEGADYGYTF | TGTGCCATCAGTGACGAGGGCGCAGACTATGGCTACACCTTC
TRBJ2-1 | NA | 14 | TRBV4-3 | NA | CASSQDLGPREQFF | TGCGCCAGCAGCCAAGATTTGGGCCCCCGGGAGCAGTTCTTC
TRBJ2-7 | NA | 15 | TRBV4-3 | NA | CASSPLPDSSYEQYF | TGCGCCAGCAGCCCTCTCCCGGACAGCTCCTACGAGCAGTACTTC
TRBJ1-5 | TRBD1 | 14 | TRBV29-1 | NA | CSVLTGDSNQPQHF | TGCAGCGTTCTGACAGGGGATAGCAATCAGCCCCAGCATTTT
TRBJ1-2 | NA | 16 | TRBV2 | NA | CASRVTRGANNYGYTF | TGTGCCAGCAGGGTTACACGGGGTGCGAATAACTATGGCTACACCTTC
TRBJ2-3 | TRBD1 | 14 | TRBV28 | NA | CATVRTGGADTQYF | TGTGCCACCGTACGGACAGGGGGAGCAGATACGCAGTATTTT
TRBJ2-3 | NA | 14 | TRBV20-1 | NA | CSARGTVLTDTQYF | TGCAGTGCTAGAGGGACAGTGCTCACAGATACGCAGTATTTT
TRBJ2-5 | NA | 15 | TRBV7-3 | NA | CASSSGPAPQETQYF | TGTGCCAGCAGCTCGGGACCAGCGCCTCAAGAGACCCAGTACTTC
TRBJ2-1 | NA | 15 | TRBV14 | NA | CASSQDLHRYNEQFF | TGTGCCAGCAGCCAAGATCTCCACAGATACAATGAGCAGTTCTTC
TRBJ1-6 | NA | 15 | TRBV6-5 | NA | CASRPRQISPSPLHF | TGTGCCAGCAGGCCCCGACAGATCTCACCCTCGCCCCTCCACTTT
TRBJ2-7 | NA | 14 | TRBV4-3 | few | CASSQDETFYEQYF | TGCGCCAGCAGCCAAGATGAGACTTTCTACGAGCAGTACTTC
TRBJ2-1 | TRBD2 | 16 | TRBV5-1 | NA | CASSLAAGVLGGEQFF | TGCGCCAGCAGCTTGGCGGCGGGAGTTTTGGGAGGTGAGCAGTTCTTC